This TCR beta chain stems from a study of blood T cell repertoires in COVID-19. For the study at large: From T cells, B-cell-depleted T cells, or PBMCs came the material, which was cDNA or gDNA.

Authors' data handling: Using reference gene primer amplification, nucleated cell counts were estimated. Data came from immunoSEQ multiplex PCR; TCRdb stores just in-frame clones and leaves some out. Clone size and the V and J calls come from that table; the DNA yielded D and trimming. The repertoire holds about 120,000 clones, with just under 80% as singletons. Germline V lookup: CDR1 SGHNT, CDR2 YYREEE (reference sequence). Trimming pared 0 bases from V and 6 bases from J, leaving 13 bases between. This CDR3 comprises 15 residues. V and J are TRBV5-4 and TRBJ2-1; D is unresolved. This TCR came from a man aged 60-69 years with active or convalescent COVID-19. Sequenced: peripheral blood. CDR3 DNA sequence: TGTGCCAGCAGCTTGGATCTCGGGTCGAGCAATGAGCAGTTCTTC. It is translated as CASSLDLGSSNEQFF.